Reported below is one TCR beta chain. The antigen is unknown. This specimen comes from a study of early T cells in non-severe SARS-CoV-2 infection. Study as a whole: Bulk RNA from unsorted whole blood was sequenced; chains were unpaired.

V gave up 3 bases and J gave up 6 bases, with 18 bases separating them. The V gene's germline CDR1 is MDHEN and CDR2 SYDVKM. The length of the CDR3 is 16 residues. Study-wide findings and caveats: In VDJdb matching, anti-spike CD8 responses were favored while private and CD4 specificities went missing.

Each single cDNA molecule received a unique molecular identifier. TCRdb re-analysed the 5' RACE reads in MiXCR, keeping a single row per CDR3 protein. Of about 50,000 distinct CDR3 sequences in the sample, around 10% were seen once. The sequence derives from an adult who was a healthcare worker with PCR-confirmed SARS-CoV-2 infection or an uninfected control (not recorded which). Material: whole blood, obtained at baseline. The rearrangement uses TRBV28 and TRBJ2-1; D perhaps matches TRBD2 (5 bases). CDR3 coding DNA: TGTGCCAGCAGTTTTAATCATGGACTCCGATTCAATGAGCAGTTCTTC. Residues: CASSFNHGLRFNEQFF. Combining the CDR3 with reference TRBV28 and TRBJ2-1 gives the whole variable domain DVKVTQSSRYLVKRTGEKVFLECVQDMDHENMFWYRQDPGLGLRLIYFSYDVKMKEKGDIPEGYSVSREKKERFSLILESASTNQTSMYLCASSFNHGLRFNEQFFGPGTRLTVL.